The present T cell receptor beta chain was sequenced within a study of cytomegalovirus exposure and HLA in healthy donors. CDR1 MNHNY and CDR2 SVGAGI come from the germline V gene (reference sequence). The germline V and J ends were trimmed by 7 bases and 2 bases, with 5 bases remaining between them. There are 11 residues in the CDR3. As regards this clone: Antigen specificity is unknown.

The PCR employed 60 Vbeta primers together with 13 Jbeta primers. The repertoire was sequenced with immunoSEQ multiplex PCR; TCRdb's copy has only in-frame clones and lacks some. The data hold around 140,000 clones, with approximately 80% observed a single time. Study-level points and caveats: A previous analysis found most TCR beta V segments productive roughly 87% or roughly 30% of the time.

The chain recombines TRBV6-6 with TRBJ2-5, with D possibly TRBD1 on 5 matching bases. Material: PBMCs. This clonotype was obtained from a male donor in good health and CMV-seropositive. The CDR3 nucleotides read TGTGCCAGCAAGGGGCAAGAGACCCAGTACTTC. Its protein product is CASKGQETQYF.